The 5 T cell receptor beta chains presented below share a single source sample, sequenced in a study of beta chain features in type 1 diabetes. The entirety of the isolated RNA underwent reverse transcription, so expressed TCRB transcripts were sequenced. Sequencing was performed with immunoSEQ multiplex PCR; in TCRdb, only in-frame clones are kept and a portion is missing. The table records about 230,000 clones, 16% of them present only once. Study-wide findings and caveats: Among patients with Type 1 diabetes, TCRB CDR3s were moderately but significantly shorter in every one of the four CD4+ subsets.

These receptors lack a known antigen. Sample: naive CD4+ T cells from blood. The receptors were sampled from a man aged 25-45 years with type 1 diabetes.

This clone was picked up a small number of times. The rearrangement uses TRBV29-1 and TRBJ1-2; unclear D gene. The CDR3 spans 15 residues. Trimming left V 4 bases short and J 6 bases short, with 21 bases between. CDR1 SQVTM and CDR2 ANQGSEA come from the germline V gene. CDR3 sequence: CSVAPLLEFVNGYTF. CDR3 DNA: TGCAGCGTTGCCCCTCTTCTGGAGTTCGTTAATGGCTACACCTTC.

The chain's CDR3 is CASSPPGAEAFF. The CDR3 coding sequence is TGTGCCAGCAGCCCTCCCGGCGCTGAAGCTTTCTTT. V usage is TRBV11-1 and J usage is TRBJ1-1; D gene uncertain. In germline, CDR1 is SGHAT, CDR2 FQDESV (reference sequence). Trimming removed 5 bases from V and 6 bases from J, with 10 bases in between. This CDR3 contains 12 residues.

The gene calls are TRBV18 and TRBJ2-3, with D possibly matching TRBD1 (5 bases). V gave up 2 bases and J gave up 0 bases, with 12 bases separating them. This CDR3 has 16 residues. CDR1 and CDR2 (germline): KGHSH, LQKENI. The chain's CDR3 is CASSPFLQGSTDTQYF. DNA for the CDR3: TGTGCCAGCTCACCATTCCTGCAGGGAAGCACAGATACGCAGTATTTT.

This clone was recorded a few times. CDR3 region: CASSYAALGTYEQYF. DNA of the CDR3: TGTGCCAGCAGTTACGCAGCCCTTGGGACCTACGAGCAGTACTTC. The V and J genes are TRBV6-5 and TRBJ2-7; no reliable D call. Between the trimmed V and J ends, which lost 2 bases and 2 bases, there was a span of 13 bases. The CDR3 contains 15 residues. CDR1 and CDR2 from the germline V gene are MNHEY and SVGAGI.

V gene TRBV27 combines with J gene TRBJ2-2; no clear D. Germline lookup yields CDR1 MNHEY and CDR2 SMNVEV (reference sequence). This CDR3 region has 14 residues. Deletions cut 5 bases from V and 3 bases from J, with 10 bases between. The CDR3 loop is CASSIYGDTGELFF. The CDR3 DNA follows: TGTGCCAGCAGTATCTATGGGGACACCGGGGAGCTGTTTTTT.